These 19 T cell receptor beta chains originate from one sample sequenced in a study of monozygotic twins with inflammatory bowel disease. TCRdb re-called the 5' RACE reads and catalogs CDR3 proteins one per entry, DNA excluded. The sample has roughly 330,000 distinct CDR3 sequences; the top ten hold 2% to 2.5%. Material: blood. These receptors all come from a human donor with ulcerative colitis or Crohn's disease, or a healthy co-twin of an affected twin (not recorded which).

The chain joins TRBV5-6 to TRBJ1-2. Germline loops: CDR1 SGHDT, CDR2 YYEEEE. The CDR3 covers 13 residues. The CDR3 reads CASTRRTMGGYTF.

The chain recombines TRBV4-1 with TRBJ1-2; TCRdb's D call, TRBD1, is unchecked because there is no DNA. The germline CDR1 and CDR2 sequences are MGHRA and YSYEKL. The CDR3 sequence is 15 residues long. The CDR3 protein is CASSHPTGGYYGYTF.

The chain recombines TRBV7-2 with TRBJ2-5; there is no DNA to check the TCRdb D call of TRBD2. This CDR3 has 16 residues. Germline loops: CDR1 SGHTA, CDR2 FQGNSA. The CDR3: CASSLTSGAGGETQYF.

The genes are TRBV7-2 and TRBJ2-4; without DNA, the TCRdb call of TRBD2 cannot be checked. In germline, CDR1 is SGHTA, CDR2 FQGNSA. The CDR3 spans 16 residues. The CDR3: CASSLVQGGLKNIQYF.

This chain connects TRBV20-1 to TRBJ2-1; lacking DNA, the TRBD1 call made by TCRdb goes unchecked. The CDR3 contains 14 residues. In germline, CDR1 is DFQATT, CDR2 SNEGSKA (reference sequence). The CDR3 loop is CSARTGEPYNEQFF.

The chain couples TRBV10-3 to TRBJ2-1; TCRdb returns TRBD1, unconfirmable since there is no DNA. From germline, CDR1 is ENHRY and CDR2 SYGVKD. The CDR3 covers 15 residues. The CDR3 region is CAIRRQTGQGDEQFF.

J is TRBJ2-3 and V is TRBV20-1; the TRBD1 assignment by TCRdb is unverifiable without DNA. The CDR3 has 14 amino acids. Looked up from germline, CDR1 is DFQATT and CDR2 is SNEGSKA (reference sequence). The CDR3 protein is CSARGQTTANTQYF.

The chain couples TRBV10-3 to TRBJ2-7. There are 13 residues in the CDR3. Germline V CDR1 and CDR2: ENHRY, SYGVKD. The CDR3 protein is CAISVEQVYEQYF.

This rearrangement joins TRBV24-1 to TRBJ2-1. The V gene's germline CDR1 is KGHDR and CDR2 SFDVKD. The CDR3 consists of 13 residues. CDR3: CATSDLTVSEQFF.

The chain is built from TRBV5-1 and TRBJ2-2; the TRBD2 assignment by TCRdb is unverifiable without DNA. The CDR3 has 15 residues. Germline loops: CDR1 SGHRS, CDR2 YFSETQ. The CDR3 spells CASSILAGAAGELFF.

The chain employs TRBV6-4 and TRBJ2-1; TCRdb's D gene call, TRBD2, goes unchecked for lack of DNA. From germline, CDR1 is MRHNA and CDR2 SNTAGT. The CDR3 covers 23 residues. CDR3 amino acids: CASSRSLAGGSISPHGSYNEQFF.

The rearrangement uses TRBV6-1 and TRBJ2-5. The CDR3 length is 13 residues. Germline CDR1 and CDR2: MNHNS and SASEGT. The CDR3 spells CASDRVDQETQYF.

This chain joins TRBV10-1 and TRBJ2-5; TCRdb outputs TRBD2, but without DNA this stays unchecked. The germline CDR1 and CDR2 sequences are WNHNN and SYGVQD (reference sequence). The CDR3 runs to 18 residues. The CDR3 is CASSDGNSLGRPQETQYF.

This rearrangement joins TRBV20-1 to TRBJ2-6; the TCRdb call, TRBD1, lacks DNA for checking. Germline values: CDR1 DFQATT, CDR2 SNEGSKA (reference sequence). The CDR3 sequence is 15 residues long. The CDR3: CSAPGTNSGANVLTF.

The J gene is TRBJ1-5, the V gene TRBV7-2; TCRdb calls TRBD1, which cannot be checked without DNA. The CDR3 contains 15 residues. The germline CDR1 and CDR2 sequences are SGHTA and FQGNSA. The CDR3 protein is CASSSDRGKGQPQHF.

CDR3 protein: CASSQDDRVNEQFF. The chain couples TRBV4-3 to TRBJ2-1; lacking DNA, the TRBD1 call made by TCRdb goes unchecked. The CDR3 has 14 amino acids. Germline V gives CDR1 LGHNA, CDR2 YSLEER.

V usage is TRBV5-1 and J usage is TRBJ2-7. CDR3 length: 14 residues. Germline V CDR1 and CDR2: SGHRS, YFSETQ. Here the CDR3 reads CASSSGQGVLEQYF.

The V gene is TRBV6-1, the J gene TRBJ2-1; TCRdb proposes TRBD2, but this gene call is untestable without DNA. CDR1 MNHNS and CDR2 SASEGT come from the germline V gene. There are 15 residues in the CDR3. This CDR3 is CASSPQRGGGDEQFF.

This chain connects TRBV25-1 to TRBJ1-1. The germline V gene has CDR1 MGHDK and CDR2 SYGVNS. The CDR3 is 15 residues long. CDR3 sequence: CASSEDFGMNTEAFF.